Below, 12 T cell receptor beta chains from the same sample are listed, as sequenced in a study of T-cell reconstitution after alpha-beta-depleted transplantation in children. Library preparation (for TCRbeta) was performed with unique molecular identifiers. TCRdb fed the PCR reads into MiXCR, producing one record per CDR3 protein. The profile covers 200,000 or so distinct CDR3 sequences, with around 5.9% appearing a single time and just over 4.5% taken by the ten largest. Sequences were derived from PBMCs, sampled before TCRalphabeta/CD19-depleted stem cell transplant. These receptors all come from a girl under two years old with combined immunodeficiency, due to receive a stem cell transplant.

In this sample, this clonotype turned up many times. The chain combines TRBV29-1 with TRBJ2-3, with no clear D. Germline V CDR1 and CDR2: SQVTM, ANQGSEA. Between the trimmed V and J ends, which lost 0 bases and 6 bases, there was a span of 10 bases. This CDR3 comprises 13 residues. The CDR3 spells CSVEDLASDTQYF. The CDR3 DNA reads TGCAGCGTTGAAGATCTCGCCTCTGATACGCAGTATTTT.

This clonotype was seen repeatedly, ten times or more. CDR3 amino acids: CASSSLAGEVYEQYF. The CDR3 region has the DNA TGTGCCAGCAGTTCACTAGCGGGAGAGGTCTACGAGCAGTACTTC. The gene calls are TRBV28 and TRBJ2-7; 11 bases map to TRBD2. With V trimmed by 4 bases and J by 3 bases, 5 bases remained unmatched. CDR3 length equals 15 residues. CDR1 and CDR2 (germline): MDHEN, SYDVKM.

V and J are TRBV4-2 and TRBJ2-3; D not resolved. The V end lost 1 base, the J end lost 2 bases, and 7 bases lay between the germline ends. Germline V gene lookup returns CDR1 LGHNA and CDR2 YNFKEQ. CDR3 length: 14 amino acids. The CDR3, as DNA: TGTGCCAGCAGCCAAGTCCCCCCCACAGATACGCAGTATTTT. It encodes CASSQVPPTDTQYF.

This clonotype was seen many times. The chain uses TRBV20-1 and TRBJ1-2, with TRBD1 matching over 8 bases. Per the germline V gene, CDR1 is DFQATT and CDR2 is SNEGSKA (reference sequence). The CDR3 is made up of 15 amino acids. V lost 6 bases to trimming and J lost 2 bases; unmatched junction nucleotides: 11. CDR3 coding DNA: TGCAGTGCCCCCAAACGACAGGGGCCAAACTATGGCTACACCTTC. Its protein is CSAPKRQGPNYGYTF.

A few counts support this clonotype. V and J are TRBV21-1 and TRBJ1-2. TRBV21-1 is a known pseudogene. The CDR3 sequence is 14 residues long. In nucleotides, the CDR3 is TGTGCCAGCGCCAAGGACGGATCCAACTATGGCTACACCTTC. This codes for CASAKDGSNYGYTF.

This clonotype was counted at least ten times. The chain couples TRBV10-3 to TRBJ2-1; 11 positions agree with TRBD2. CDR1 and CDR2 (germline): ENHRY, SYGVKD. The CDR3 covers 16 residues. The V and J ends lost 0 bases and 6 bases, in that order; junction bases with no gene match: 4. The CDR3: CAISESGTSGLNEQFF. CDR3 nucleotide sequence: TGTGCCATCAGTGAGTCGGGGACTAGCGGCCTCAATGAGCAGTTCTTC.

This clonotype was counted at least ten times. The chain employs TRBV9 and TRBJ2-1; 14 bases line up with TRBD2. Per the germline V gene, CDR1 is SGDLS and CDR2 is YYNGEE. This CDR3 contains 19 residues. Germline trimming cut 0 bases from V and 4 bases from J; bases unmatched to any gene: 9. This CDR3 reads CASSVELGTSGGPYNEQFF. CDR3 bases: TGTGCCAGCAGCGTAGAGCTGGGGACTAGCGGGGGCCCTTACAATGAGCAGTTCTTC.

This clonotype was counted many times. V usage is TRBV27 and J usage is TRBJ2-1, with 8 positions matching TRBD2. Germline CDR1 MNHEY, CDR2 SMNVEV (reference sequence). With V trimmed by 8 bases and J by 7 bases, 10 bases remained unmatched. This CDR3 comprises 14 residues. In DNA, the CDR3 is TGTGCCAGCGTAATTAGGCCGGGGGGGAATGAGCAGTTCTTC. It is translated as CASVIRPGGNEQFF.

This clonotype showed up just a few times. The V call is TRBV12-3 or TRBV12-4, the J call TRBJ2-7; the D gene is possibly TRBD2 (6 bases). V lost 7 bases and J lost 5, with 9 bases in between. The CDR3 is made up of 11 amino acids. DNA of the CDR3: TGTGCCAGCAAGGGAGGAAACGAGCAGTACTTC. Translating gives CASKGGNEQYF.

Ten or more counts support this clonotype. This chain joins TRBV20-1 and TRBJ2-4; D not resolved. CDR1 and CDR2 (germline): DFQATT, SNEGSKA (reference sequence). The CDR3 is made up of 15 amino acids. The V end lost 4 bases, the J end lost 0 bases, and 13 bases lay between the germline ends. This CDR3 reads CSAKRPGLAKNIQYF. The CDR3 region has the DNA TGCAGTGCTAAAAGACCGGGTCTAGCCAAAAACATTCAGTACTTC.

This clonotype showed up many times. The J gene is TRBJ1-1, the V gene TRBV29-1, with D maybe TRBD1 (5 bases). Trimming took 6 bases from V and 13 from J, leaving 12 bases between them. CDR1 is SQVTM, CDR2 ANQGSEA, per germline. The CDR3 has 9 amino acids. CDR3 in DNA: TGCAGCGTGCATCCTACAGGTTTCTTT. Translated: CSVHPTGFF.

This clonotype was counted many times. The gene calls are TRBV4-2 and TRBJ2-3; D unresolved. This CDR3 has 13 residues. Germline CDR1 LGHNA, CDR2 YNFKEQ. V was trimmed by 0 bases and J by 8 bases, leaving 9 bases between them. The CDR3 here is CASSQEGRPTQYF. In nucleotides, the CDR3 is TGTGCCAGCAGCCAAGAAGGGCGGCCTACGCAGTATTTT.